The sequence of this T cell receptor (beta chain) was determined in a study of T cells after yellow fever vaccination. Overall study context: Libraries from low-cell-number fractions were prepared with the SMART-Seq v4 Ultra Low Input RNA kit.

Universal primer sites and UMIs were introduced during 5'RACE template-switching synthesis of TCR cDNA. TCRdb itself ran the 5' RACE reads through MiXCR, one entry per CDR3 protein. The sample lists 150,000 to 200,000 distinct CDR3 sequences; around 7% were seen once. V was pared by 8 bases and J by 0 bases, with 3 bases of the junction left unmatched. Per the germline V gene, CDR1 is LNHNV and CDR2 is YYDKDF (reference sequence). The CDR3 is 13 residues long. Concerning this clonotype: Its specificity is not known.

Study conclusions and caveats: The study found a weaker secondary response that peaked faster, day 5 versus 15. Detected again after the booster were most primary-vaccination clones, at 95% to 97% CD4 and roughly 88% CD8.

The TCR sequence derives from a man younger than 30 who received the YFV17D yellow fever vaccine. The chain has TRBV15 and TRBJ2-7; 8 nucleotides line up with TRBD2. The sequences come from CD4+ T cells sorted from PBMCs, collected less than 6 days after the first yellow fever vaccination. For the CDR3, the DNA is TGTGCCACCGGACTAGCCCTCTCCTACGAGCAGTACGTC. It encodes CATGLALSYEQYV.